A selection of T cell receptor beta chains follows, all from one sample in a study of PD-1 blockade in classical Hodgkin lymphoma. The data were produced by immunoSEQ multiplex PCR, yet TCRdb's version contains in-frame clones alone and is incomplete. Of 16,000 or so clones in the sample, over 80% were seen once. The material sequenced was peripheral blood mononuclear cells (PBMCs), taken before the second cycle of nivolumab. The receptors were sampled from a human donor with classical Hodgkin lymphoma. Each CDR3 is given with its conserved first and last residue. A D gene is named only where the DNA matches it firmly. Only some rows state a clone size, as once, few, many or a class for expanded clones.

v_gene,d_gene,abundance,j_gene,CDR3aa,CDR3nt
TRBV19,-,-,TRBJ2-3,CASRTGVGGDTQYF,TGTGCCAGTAGAACGGGAGTGGGGGGAGATACGCAGTATTTT
TRBV11-2,-,-,TRBJ1-2,CASSAGTYGYTF,TGTGCCAGCTCGGCAGGGACCTATGGCTACACCTTC
TRBV9,-,-,TRBJ2-1,CASSTGGGSYNEQFF,TGTGCCAGCAGCACTGGGGGTGGTTCCTACAATGAGCAGTTCTTC
TRBV11-3,TRBD1,-,TRBJ2-2,CASSRIEGARTGELFF,TGTGCCAGCAGCCGGATTGAGGGGGCCCGGACCGGGGAGCTGTTTTTT
TRBV5-1,TRBD1,few,TRBJ1-5,CASSLEGQGDQPQHF,TGCGCCAGCAGCTTGGAAGGACAGGGGGATCAGCCCCAGCATTTT
TRBV7-3,TRBD1,-,TRBJ2-2,CASSPGTAYTGELFF,TGTGCCAGCAGCCCCGGGACAGCTTACACCGGGGAGCTGTTTTTT
TRBV11-3,-,-,TRBJ1-3,CASSLDSRLSGNTIYF,TGTGCCAGCAGCTTAGATTCAAGGCTCTCTGGAAACACCATATATTTT
TRBV10-3,-,-,TRBJ2-3,CAISRSDSFTDTQYF,TGTGCCATCAGTCGATCGGACTCCTTCACAGATACGCAGTATTTT
TRBV5-1,TRBD1,-,TRBJ2-7,CASSSLPGQGAYEQYF,TGCGCCAGCAGCTCCTTACCGGGACAGGGGGCTTACGAGCAGTACTTC
TRBV27,TRBD2,-,TRBJ2-5,CASSLSSSGVKETQYF,TGTGCCAGCAGTTTATCGTCTAGCGGGGTGAAAGAGACCCAGTACTTC
TRBV18,-,once,TRBJ2-7,CASSPDRYEQYF,TGTGCCAGCTCCCCTGACAGATACGAGCAGTACTTC
TRBV7-2,-,-,TRBJ2-5,CASSVTPGDWQETQYF,TGTGCCAGCAGCGTCACCCCAGGGGATTGGCAAGAGACCCAGTACTTC
TRBV7-9,-,-,TRBJ1-2,CASSLVRGYGYTF,TGTGCCAGCAGCTTAGTCAGGGGCTATGGCTACACCTTC
TRBV2,-,-,TRBJ2-1,CASSGTTRGQFF,TGTGCCAGCAGTGGCACGACTAGAGGGCAGTTCTTC
TRBV19,TRBD1,-,TRBJ1-2,CASSIRDRGLYGYTF,TGTGCCAGTAGTATACGGGACAGGGGACTATATGGCTACACCTTC
TRBV18,TRBD1,few,TRBJ1-2,CASSVFQGAHGYTF,TGTGCCAGCTCAGTCTTCCAGGGGGCGCATGGCTACACCTTC
TRBV7-2,TRBD1,-,TRBJ1-5,CASSFRWDRSNQPQHF,TGTGCCAGCAGCTTCCGTTGGGACAGGAGCAATCAGCCCCAGCATTTT
TRBV29-1,-,-,TRBJ2-3,CSVDKGADTQYF,TGCAGCGTTGATAAGGGAGCGGATACGCAGTATTTT
TRBV7-3,-,-,TRBJ2-2,CASSLDRDTVTTTGELFF,TGTGCCAGCAGCTTAGACCGGGACACTGTCACCACCACCGGGGAGCTGTTTTTT
TRBV5-1,TRBD2,-,TRBJ2-3,CASSFDWGGADTQYF,TGCGCCAGCAGCTTTGACTGGGGGGGTGCAGATACGCAGTATTTT
TRBV10-3,-,-,TRBJ2-2,CAISESREQLGNTGELFF,TGTGCCATCAGTGAGTCACGGGAGCAATTAGGGAACACCGGGGAGCTGTTTTTT
TRBV11-2,-,-,TRBJ2-7,CASSLEVTAYEQYF,TGTGCCAGCAGCTTAGAGGTGACAGCCTACGAGCAGTACTTC
TRBV27,-,-,TRBJ2-7,CASSFGGAGEQYF,TGTGCCAGCAGTTTTGGGGGGGCGGGCGAGCAGTACTTC
TRBV6-1,-,-,TRBJ1-5,CASRGTWDAQPQHF,TGTGCCAGCAGGGGGACCTGGGACGCTCAGCCCCAGCATTTT
TRBV7-2,-,-,TRBJ2-3,CASSPVGGALDTQYF,TGTGCCAGCAGCCCGGTGGGGGGGGCCCTAGATACGCAGTATTTT
TRBV7-8,-,-,TRBJ1-1,CASSLESPSRVGTEAFF,TGTGCCAGCAGCTTAGAGTCCCCCTCGAGAGTTGGCACTGAAGCTTTCTTT
TRBV25-1,TRBD1,-,TRBJ1-1,CASSERQGYTEAFF,TGTGCCAGCAGTGAGAGACAGGGGTACACTGAAGCTTTCTTT
TRBV29-1,TRBD1,-,TRBJ1-1,CSGEWLQGRTEAFF,TGCAGCGGTGAATGGCTACAGGGGAGGACTGAAGCTTTCTTT
TRBV28,TRBD2,-,TRBJ2-2,CASDSSGGAPNTGELFF,TGTGCCAGCGATTCTAGCGGGGGGGCACCGAACACCGGGGAGCTGTTTTTT
TRBV2,-,-,TRBJ2-1,CASIAGASYNEQFF,TGTGCCAGCATTGCGGGGGCCTCCTACAATGAGCAGTTCTTC
TRBV2,TRBD2,-,TRBJ2-5,CASTGRGSTGAQYF,TGTGCCAGCACGGGGCGGGGGTCGACGGGGGCCCAGTACTTC
TRBV9,-,-,TRBJ1-2,CASSVARVPRGYTF,TGTGCCAGCAGCGTAGCTAGGGTCCCTAGGGGCTACACCTTC
TRBV18,-,-,TRBJ2-1,CASSPGTNNEQFF,TGTGCCAGCTCCCCCGGGACAAACAATGAGCAGTTCTTC